The 30 T cell receptor beta chains in this list originate from one sample, sequenced in a study of T cell responses to AZD1222 COVID-19 vaccine. Profiled with immunoSEQ multiplex PCR; TCRdb holds only in-frame clones, not every one. The sample carries 150,000 to 200,000 clones, about 90% recorded once. Sample: peripheral blood, taken on day 0 of AZD1222 vaccination. The receptors stem from an adult in good health.

The chain is built from TRBV14 and TRBJ2-3; TRBD2 agrees at 7 bases. V gave up 1 base and J gave up 12 bases; unmatched junction bases: 7. The CDR3 covers 13 residues. CDR1 SGHDN and CDR2 FVKESK come from the germline V gene. Written as DNA, the CDR3 is TGTGCCAGCAGCCAAGTTTTCGCGGGAGTACAGTATTTT. Translating gives CASSQVFAGVQYF.

This clone was observed a few times. The V call is TRBV4-1, the J call TRBJ1-1; D remains ambiguous. The CDR3 consists of 15 residues. V was pared by 1 base and J by 1 base, with 10 bases between. CDR1 is MGHRA and CDR2 is YSYEKL in the germline V gene. The CDR3 loop reads CASSQGRLENTEAFF. CDR3 DNA: TGCGCCAGCAGCCAAGGAAGGTTAGAGAACACTGAAGCTTTCTTT.

This chain joins TRBV5-3 and TRBJ1-2; 7 nucleotides align to TRBD1. TRBV5-3 is recorded as an ORF, its role being uncertain. J lost 4 bases, V lost 6 bases, and 15 bases had no gene match. CDR3 length: 16 amino acids. CDR3: CARINRGNSPFYGYTF. CDR3 in DNA: TGTGCCAGAATTAACAGGGGTAATAGCCCGTTCTATGGCTACACCTTC.

The chain employs TRBV10-2 and TRBJ1-2; D perhaps matches TRBD1 (5 bases). Per germline, CDR1 WSHSY and CDR2 SAAADI. CDR3 size: 9 residues. V lost 10 bases to trimming and J lost 7 bases, with 7 bases between them. CDR3 sequence reads: CATGGGYTF. The CDR3 coding sequence is TGCGCCACCGGGGGTGGCTACACCTTC.

J is TRBJ2-1 and V is TRBV20-1; a possible D gene is TRBD2 (6 bases). CDR1 and CDR2 from the germline V gene are DFQATT and SNEGSKA (reference sequence). Trimming removed 3 bases at V and 9 bases at J, with 9 bases between. This CDR3 is built from 11 residues. The CDR3 DNA reads as TGCAGTGCTAGTTGGAGGGGTGAGCAGTTCTTC. This gives the protein CSASWRGEQFF.

V usage is TRBV5-1 and J usage is TRBJ2-7, with a possible D match to TRBD2 (5 bases). CDR1 SGHRS and CDR2 YFSETQ come from the germline V gene. This CDR3 comprises 14 residues. V lost 5 bases, J lost 5 bases, and 17 bases lay in between. CDR3 nucleotide sequence: TGCGCCAGCAGGGCCGGAGGCGTGGACCACGAGCAGTACTTC. It specifies CASRAGGVDHEQYF. Full variable domain (missing parts from reference TRBV5-1 and TRBJ2-7): KAGVTQTPRYLIKTRGQQVTLSCSPISGHRSVSWYQQTPGQGLQFLFEYFSETQRNKGNFPGRFSGRQFSNSRSEMNVSTLELGDSALYLCASRAGGVDHEQYFGPGTRLTVT.

A single count supports this clone. This chain uses TRBV11-2 with TRBJ2-1; D is unresolved. V was trimmed by 1 base and J by 6 bases, leaving 16 bases between them. Germline V gives CDR1 SGHAT, CDR2 FQNNGV. This CDR3 is 16 amino acids long. The CDR3, as DNA: TGTGCCAGCAGCTTAGGTATAGTACGATCTTTCAATGAGCAGTTCTTC. Translated, it gives CASSLGIVRSFNEQFF.

This clone turned up a few times. The rearrangement links TRBV4-2 to TRBJ2-7; 9 nucleotides match TRBD2. The CDR3 sequence is 16 residues long. V was clipped by 1 base and J by 0 bases; unmatched bases: 4. CDR1 and CDR2 (germline): LGHNA, YNFKEQ. The CDR3 DNA is TGTGCCAGCAGCCAAGCTAGCGGGATAGCCTCCTACGAGCAGTACTTC. Translated, it gives CASSQASGIASYEQYF.

V usage is TRBV2 and J usage is TRBJ1-2; no reliable D call. Germline values: CDR1 SNHLY, CDR2 FYNNEI. The CDR3 is 14 residues long. The ends were cut back, 0 bases at V and 4 bases at J, with 9 bases in the middle. CDR3 amino acids: CASSEALRTYGYTF. The CDR3 DNA reads TGTGCCAGCAGTGAAGCCCTACGGACCTATGGCTACACCTTC.

This clone was recorded a few times. This chain links TRBV9 with TRBJ1-1; 8 bases align to TRBD1. Germline loops: CDR1 SGDLS, CDR2 YYNGEE. This CDR3 region has 17 residues. Trimming at V came to 3 bases and at J to 3 bases, leaving 13 bases not matched to a gene. CDR3 protein: CASSEPKETGADTEAFF. The CDR3 coding sequence is TGTGCCAGCAGCGAGCCCAAAGAGACAGGGGCTGACACTGAAGCTTTCTTT.

The gene calls are TRBV21-1 and TRBJ2-7; the D call TRBD1 from the table was never checked on the DNA. TRBV21-1 is tagged as a pseudogene. This CDR3 has 17 residues. DNA for the CDR3: TGTGCCAGCAGCAAGTGTGTAGGGGTGGCCCTTTACTACGAGCAGTACTTC. Its protein product is CASSKCVGVALYYEQYF.

The chain links TRBV7-2 to TRBJ2-4; a weak D match, TRBD2 (6 bases). V was shortened by 6 bases and J by 1 base, with 13 bases between the two germline ends. Germline assignment: CDR1 SGHTA and CDR2 FQGNSA. This CDR3 contains 15 residues. The CDR3 spells CASSWGGGAKNIQYF. The CDR3 DNA reads TGTGCCAGCAGTTGGGGAGGTGGGGCCAAAAACATTCAGTACTTC.

This clone has only one observation. The V call is TRBV11-3, the J call TRBJ2-5; D gene ambiguous. Germline V CDR1 and CDR2: SGHNT, YENEEA. Trimming left V 3 bases short and J 9 bases short, with 8 bases between. CDR3 length: 11 residues. CDR3 protein: CASSLTEAQYF. CDR3 DNA sequence: TGTGCCAGCAGCTTGACTGAGGCCCAGTACTTC.

This chain joins TRBV5-5 and TRBJ2-2, with 10 bases fitting TRBD1. Unmatched junction bases numbered 10, after V lost 4 bases and J lost 4 bases. The CDR3 contains 17 residues. CDR1 and CDR2 (germline): SGHKS, YYEKEE (reference sequence). The CDR3 nucleotides read TGTGCCAGCAGCCGCTCACCGGGACAGGGGTCCACCGGGGAGCTGTTTTTT. Translation gives CASSRSPGQGSTGELFF.

This chain links TRBV27 with TRBJ2-7; 8 bases fit TRBD1. The germline CDR1 and CDR2 sequences are MNHEY and SMNVEV (reference sequence). V shed 5 bases, J shed 2 bases, and the junction held 8 bases outside the gene matches. This CDR3 spans 15 amino acids. CDR3 DNA: TGTGCCAGCAGTGGCTATCCGGGACAGGCCTACGAGCAGTACTTC. Translated, it gives CASSGYPGQAYEQYF.

The chain employs TRBV5-1 and TRBJ2-3; D not resolved. This CDR3 comprises 12 residues. Germline loops: CDR1 SGHRS, CDR2 YFSETQ. V dropped 0 bases and J dropped 5 bases, with 4 bases sitting between them. CDR3 loop: CASSLDRDTQYF. Written as DNA, the CDR3 is TGCGCCAGCAGCTTGGATCGAGATACGCAGTATTTT.

The chain couples TRBV28 to TRBJ1-4; no clear D gene. Germline-derived CDR1 and CDR2 are MDHEN and SYDVKM. The CDR3 is made up of 16 amino acids. V lost 3 bases to trimming and J lost 0 bases, with 11 bases between them. The CDR3 protein is CASSFWVVPTNEKLFF. The DNA of the CDR3 is TGTGCCAGCAGTTTCTGGGTTGTCCCAACTAATGAAAAACTGTTTTTT.

This clone was counted a few times. For the CDR3, the DNA is TGTGCCACCAGGGGGGCGACGGAGGGGACAGATACGCAGTATTTT. It specifies CATRGATEGTDTQYF. The chain uses TRBV24-1 and TRBJ2-3; D is possibly TRBD1 or TRBD2 (6 bases each). V gave up 7 bases and J gave up 3 bases, with 16 bases separating them. Germline CDR1 is KGHDR and CDR2 is SFDVKD. The CDR3 extends over 15 amino acids.

The chain employs TRBV5-8 and TRBJ1-1; no reliable D call. The V gene lost 6 bases and the J gene lost 3 bases, with 18 bases spanning the gap. The CDR3 has 15 amino acids. CDR1 and CDR2 from the germline V gene are SGHTS and YDEGEE. CDR3 bases: TGTGCCAGCACTGTCGGGCTCCCGCATCACACTGAAGCTTTCTTT. This sequence encodes CASTVGLPHHTEAFF.

The chain employs TRBV9 and TRBJ1-3; no firm D call. Germline V gives CDR1 SGDLS, CDR2 YYNGEE. CDR3 length equals 14 residues. The V end lost 0 bases, the J end lost 0 bases, and 4 bases lay between the germline ends. The CDR3 reads CASSVGNSGNTIYF. As DNA, the CDR3 is TGTGCCAGCAGCGTAGGGAACTCTGGAAACACCATATATTTT.

The chain uses TRBV5-1 and TRBJ2-2; D is uncertain. In germline, CDR1 is SGHRS, CDR2 YFSETQ. Trimming shortened V by 0 bases and J by 0 bases, and 9 bases separated the two germline ends. This CDR3 region has 16 residues. CDR3 region: CASSLAGTSNTGELFF. In nucleotides, the CDR3 is TGCGCCAGCAGCTTGGCCGGCACTTCGAACACCGGGGAGCTGTTTTTT.

This sequence joins TRBV5-4 and TRBJ1-1; D not resolved. V shed 3 bases and J shed 0 bases, with 12 bases lying between them. This CDR3 has 15 amino acids. Germline V CDR1 and CDR2: SGHNT, YYREEE (reference sequence). The CDR3 sequence: CASSSPGQMNTEAFF. The DNA of the CDR3 is TGTGCCAGCAGCTCCCCGGGTCAAATGAACACTGAAGCTTTCTTT.

The J gene is TRBJ2-7, the V gene TRBV13; D is undetermined. The length of the CDR3 is 14 residues. From germline, CDR1 is PRHDT and CDR2 FYEKMQ (reference sequence). V was shortened by 5 bases and J by 0 bases, with 11 bases between the two germline ends. The CDR3 DNA reads as TGTGCCAGCAGCCTTTCTTCCTTCTCCTACGAGCAGTACTTC. It codes for CASSLSSFSYEQYF.

The V and J genes are TRBV9 and TRBJ1-2, with a tentative D call TRBD1 (6 bases). Germline V gene data show CDR1 as SGDLS and CDR2 as YYNGEE. The CDR3 sequence is 13 residues long. The germline V and J ends were trimmed by 2 bases and 7 bases, with 12 bases remaining between them. The DNA of the CDR3 is TGTGCCAGCAGCGTCGAACAGGGAGGTGGCTACACCTTC. Protein product: CASSVEQGGGYTF.

The chain links TRBV19 to TRBJ1-2; D unclear. V gave up 6 bases and J gave up 4 bases, with 12 bases separating them. CDR3 length: 13 residues. Germline V CDR1 and CDR2: LNHDA, SQIVND (reference sequence). The CDR3 coding sequence is TGTGCCAGTAGCAACCCACTCTCCTATGGCTACACCTTC. It encodes CASSNPLSYGYTF. Full variable domain (outside the CDR3, taken from reference TRBV19 and TRBJ1-2): DGGITQSPKYLFRKEGQNVTLSCEQNLNHDAMYWYRQDPGQGLRLIYYSQIVNDFQKGDIAEGYSVSREKKESFPLTVTSAQKNPTAFYLCASSNPLSYGYTFGSGTRLTVV.

The chain uses TRBV28 and TRBJ1-1; no firm D call. Looked up from germline, CDR1 is MDHEN and CDR2 is SYDVKM. This CDR3 is built from 11 residues. V was trimmed by 6 bases and J by 0 bases, leaving 2 bases between them. The CDR3 bases are TGTGCCAGCAGACTGAACACTGAAGCTTTCTTT. This translates into CASRLNTEAFF.

The V gene is TRBV3-1 (or the pseudogene TRBV3-2), the J gene TRBJ2-7; 9 positions agree with TRBD1. CDR1 and CDR2 (germline): LGHDT, YNNKEL (reference sequence). The CDR3 consists of 13 residues. The junction had 8 bases not matched to a gene; V was cut back by 8 bases and J by 6 bases. CDR3 protein: CASGGTGILEQYF. As DNA, the CDR3 is TGTGCCAGCGGAGGGACAGGGATCCTCGAGCAGTACTTC.

J is TRBJ1-2 and V is TRBV11-2; D unclear. Per germline, CDR1 SGHAT and CDR2 FQNNGV. This CDR3 is built from 13 residues. Trimming removed 6 bases at V and 4 bases at J, with 12 bases between. CDR3 amino acids: CASSISDGYGYTF. CDR3 sequence (DNA): TGTGCCAGCAGTATATCGGACGGCTATGGCTACACCTTC.

The V call is TRBV11-2, the J call TRBJ2-7, with unresolved D. The CDR3 is made up of 12 amino acids. Germline V lookup: CDR1 SGHAT, CDR2 FQNNGV. The V end was cut by 1 base, the J end by 10 bases, with 11 bases between. CDR3 amino acids: CASSLVQTSQYF. In DNA form, the CDR3 reads TGTGCCAGCAGCTTAGTGCAGACCTCTCAGTACTTC. Filled out from reference TRBV11-2 and TRBJ2-7, the complete variable domain reads EAGVAQSPRYKIIEKRQSVAFWCNPISGHATLYWYQQILGQGPKLLIQFQNNGVVDDSQLPKDRFSAERLKGVDSTLKIQPAKLEDSAVYLCASSLVQTSQYFGPGTRLTVT.

J is TRBJ2-1 and V is TRBV7-2; D is uncertain. Germline V gene data show CDR1 as SGHTA and CDR2 as FQGNSA. This CDR3 spans 16 amino acids. V lost 3 bases to trimming and J lost 7 bases, with 19 bases between them. The CDR3 nucleotides read TGTGCCAGCAGCTTGAGACGCGAGGCGCTCGCGAATGAGCAGTTCTTC. This translates into CASSLRREALANEQFF.